This TCR beta chain comes out of a study of response to subunit inactivated influenza vaccine. TCRdb itself ran the RT-PCR reads through MiXCR, one entry per CDR3 protein. The profile covers 530,000 or so distinct CDR3 sequences, with roughly 23% appearing a single time and around 1.8% taken by the ten largest. Study-level points and caveats: There was a suggestion from the authors that each seasonal influenza vaccination recruits few new T cells.

Of note for this clonotype: Its target is not known.

The source is a man between 50 and 59 years old who received an inactivated influenza vaccine. Sequencing was performed on CD4+ T cells sorted from PBMCs, taken around 5 days after vaccination.

The CDR3 region is CASSYHGQGYNSPLHF. CDR3 in DNA: TGTGCCAGCAGTTACCACGGACAGGGTTATAATTCACCCCTCCACTTT. The rearrangement joins TRBV6-5 to TRBJ1-6, with 8 bases lining up with TRBD1. CDR3 length equals 16 residues. Germline V gives CDR1 MNHEY, CDR2 SVGAGI. The V segment lost 2 bases and the J segment 4 bases; nucleotides outside the gene matches: 4.